One sample yielded the 5 T cell receptor beta chains listed below, sequenced in a study of beta chain features in type 1 diabetes. Overall study results and limits: The study found moderately but significantly shorter TCRB CDR3s in all four CD4+ subsets of Type 1 diabetes patients.

Every isolated RNA sample was fully reverse transcribed, so sequencing captured expressed TCRB transcripts. Repertoires were generated with immunoSEQ multiplex PCR, while TCRdb's copy carries only in-frame clones and drops some. The sample holds around 180,000 clones, approximately 8% seen once. Their antigens remain unidentified. The sample was central memory CD4+ T cells from blood. The receptors stem from a young man with type 1 diabetes.

The gene calls are TRBV5-1 and TRBJ1-2; D remains ambiguous. CDR1 and CDR2 (germline): SGHRS, YFSETQ. Trimming pared 4 bases from V and 4 bases from J, leaving 8 bases between. There are 12 residues in the CDR3. CDR3 residues: CASSGSAYGYTF. The CDR3 nucleotides are TGCGCCAGCAGCGGAAGCGCCTATGGCTACACCTTC.

The CDR3 sequence: CASSSRTGEEETQYF. CDR3 coding DNA: TGTGCCAGCAGCTCAAGGACAGGAGAAGAAGAGACCCAGTACTTC. The V and J genes are TRBV5-4 and TRBJ2-5; 7 positions agree with TRBD1. The CDR3 runs 15 residues. The trim removed 3 bases at V and 3 bases at J, leaving 8 bases unmatched. CDR1 is SGHNT and CDR2 is YYREEE in the germline V gene (reference sequence).

The genes are TRBV29-1 and TRBJ2-6, with D uncertain. CDR1 is SQVTM, CDR2 ANQGSEA, per germline. V lost 6 bases and J lost 0, with 9 bases in between. CDR3 length equals 14 residues. In DNA form, the CDR3 reads TGCAGCGTCGATGTGGCCTCTGGGGCCAACGTCCTGACTTTC. Its protein product is CSVDVASGANVLTF.

This clone occurred a few times. This sequence joins TRBV27 and TRBJ1-2, with D uncertain. The CDR3 is made up of 15 amino acids. Germline loops: CDR1 MNHEY, CDR2 SMNVEV (reference sequence). The ends were cut back, 4 bases at V and 1 base at J, with 13 bases in the middle. This CDR3 reads CASSSEGRLNYGYTF. The CDR3 region has the DNA TGTGCCAGCAGTTCGGAGGGCAGACTTAACTATGGCTACACCTTC.

This clone was seen a few times. V usage is TRBV7-9 and J usage is TRBJ1-2; D not certain. Germline V gives CDR1 SEHNR, CDR2 FQNEAQ (reference sequence). CDR3 size: 15 residues. With 0 bases removed from V and 6 bases from J, the gap between germline ends came to 14 bases. The CDR3 DNA sequence: TGTGCCAGCAGCTTAGCGTTCGGGGTGGGGAATGGCTACACCTTC. Its protein is CASSLAFGVGNGYTF.